Listed here are 26 T cell receptor beta chains from one sample, sequenced in a study of blood T cell repertoires in COVID-19. Some clones are missing from TCRdb's copy, which holds only in-frame ones; the method was immunoSEQ multiplex PCR. There are 150,000 to 200,000 clones in the sample; about four fifths occur only once, and around 13% lies in the top ten. Material for sequencing was peripheral blood. These receptor sequences come from a woman older than 75 with acute or convalescent COVID-19.

The CDR3 coding sequence is TGTGCCAGCAGTTTACGACCCCAGGGGGCGAAGGAGAACACCGGGGAGCTGTTTTTT. Protein sequence: CASSLRPQGAKENTGELFF. The J gene is TRBJ2-2, the V gene TRBV27; 8 nucleotides align to TRBD1. The J segment lost 1 base and the V segment lost 2 bases, leaving 12 bases of the junction unmatched. Germline CDR1 is MNHEY and CDR2 is SMNVEV (reference sequence). The CDR3 is 19 residues long.

The chain joins TRBV6-5 to TRBJ1-2, with D possibly matching TRBD1 (5 bases). Germline CDR1 and CDR2: MNHEY and SVGAGI. With 6 bases removed from V and 7 bases from J, the gap between germline ends came to 15 bases. This CDR3 has 13 amino acids. In nucleotides, the CDR3 is TGTGCCAGCAGCCCCTCGGGGGTTGGTGGCTACACCTTC. Translation gives CASSPSGVGGYTF.

The chain employs TRBV7-2 and TRBJ1-2; D is undetermined. The CDR3 spans 18 residues. The germline V gene encodes CDR1 SGHTA and CDR2 FQGNSA. The ends were cut back, 3 bases at V and 4 bases at J, with 24 bases in the middle. This chain's CDR3 is CASSLAPYRGRGSYGYTF. The DNA for the CDR3 is TGTGCCAGCAGCTTGGCTCCTTACCGGGGTCGGGGAAGCTATGGCTACACCTTC.

The rearrangement uses TRBV10-1 and TRBJ1-2, with a possible D match to TRBD1 (6 bases). The V and J ends lost 5 bases and 8 bases respectively, with 12 bases between them. The CDR3 is 12 amino acids. The germline gives CDR1 WNHNN, CDR2 SYGVQD (reference sequence). CDR3 DNA: TGCGCCAGCAGTCCGGGACAACAAGGCTACACCTTC. The encoded protein is CASSPGQQGYTF.

The genes are TRBV19 and TRBJ1-2; D call uncertain. Germline assignment: CDR1 LNHDA and CDR2 SQIVND (reference sequence). The ends were cut back, 7 bases at V and 4 bases at J, with 16 bases in the middle. This CDR3 contains 14 residues. The CDR3 DNA reads TGTGCCAGTACCCCGGCCCCATGGGCCTATGGCTACACCTTC. It encodes CASTPAPWAYGYTF.

This clone was seen only once. Other DNA sequences from this sample encode an identical CDR3 as well. The V gene is TRBV7-9, the J gene TRBJ2-3; 8 nucleotides align to TRBD1. The ends lost 5 bases at V and 6 bases at J; junction bases unmatched: 1. The CDR3 has 12 amino acids. Germline values: CDR1 SEHNR, CDR2 FQNEAQ (reference sequence). The CDR3 here is CASSQGADTQYF. Written as DNA, the CDR3 is TGTGCCAGCAGCCAGGGGGCGGATACGCAGTATTTT.

DNA of the CDR3: TGCAGCGCACAGACCGACAGCACTGAAGCTTTCTTT. Amino acids: CSAQTDSTEAFF. V is TRBV29-1 and J is TRBJ1-1, with D perhaps matching TRBD1 (5 bases). Germline V lookup: CDR1 SQVTM, CDR2 ANQGSEA. Between the trimmed V and J ends, which lost 7 bases and 4 bases, there was a span of 13 bases. This CDR3 contains 12 residues.

This clone was seen just once. The chain is built from TRBV29-1 and TRBJ2-7, with 9 bases that match TRBD1. The V and J ends lost 0 bases and 2 bases, in that order; junction bases with no gene match: 8. Germline V gene lookup returns CDR1 SQVTM and CDR2 ANQGSEA. This CDR3 is built from 16 residues. The CDR3 loop reads CSVEDWSTGGTYEQYF. CDR3 DNA sequence: TGCAGCGTTGAAGATTGGTCGACAGGGGGGACCTACGAGCAGTACTTC.

V usage is TRBV7-6 and J usage is TRBJ2-1, with 12 bases aligning to TRBD2. V shed 2 bases, J shed 8 bases, and the junction held 10 bases outside the gene matches. Germline assignment: CDR1 SGHVS and CDR2 FNYEAQ. This CDR3 is built from 17 residues. The CDR3 bases are TGTGCCAGCAGCTTATCCCCTGCTAGCGGGAGGGCCCATGAGCAGTTCTTC. Its protein is CASSLSPASGRAHEQFF.

The V and J genes are TRBV27 and TRBJ2-1; TRBD2 matches 10 bases. The junction had 6 bases not matched to a gene; V was cut back by 5 bases and J by 8 bases. The CDR3 is 14 amino acids. Germline V lookup: CDR1 MNHEY, CDR2 SMNVEV (reference sequence). CDR3 sequence (DNA): TGTGCCAGCAGTCCGGGACTAGCGTTACATGAGCAGTTCTTC. It codes for CASSPGLALHEQFF.

This chain uses TRBV18 with TRBJ1-4, with D perhaps matching TRBD1 (6 bases). Germline CDR1 reads KGHSH; CDR2 reads LQKENI. Deletions cut 3 bases from V and 5 bases from J, with 13 bases between. The CDR3 loop spans 15 amino acids. CDR3 coding DNA: TGTGCCAGCTCACCTACAGGGTTTCGCAATGAAAAACTGTTTTTT. It encodes CASSPTGFRNEKLFF.

The chain couples TRBV27 to TRBJ2-7; TRBD2 matches at 9 bases. There are 12 residues in the CDR3. In germline, CDR1 is MNHEY, CDR2 SMNVEV (reference sequence). The J segment lost 6 bases and the V segment lost 10 bases, leaving 7 bases of the junction unmatched. In DNA, the CDR3 is TGTGCCACATCTAGCGGGAACCGCGAGCAGTACTTC. It yields the protein CATSSGNREQYF.

The chain recombines TRBV30 with TRBJ2-3; perhaps TRBD2 as D (7 bases). Germline V gene sequence: CDR1 GTSNPN, CDR2 SVGIG (reference sequence). The ends were cut back, 3 bases at V and 6 bases at J, with 16 bases in the middle. CDR3 length: 14 amino acids. The CDR3 loop is CAWRLTGGPDTQYF. CDR3 in DNA: TGTGCCTGGAGATTAACGGGGGGCCCTGATACGCAGTATTTT.

The rearrangement joins TRBV5-1 to TRBJ1-1; D is unclear. Germline loops: CDR1 SGHRS, CDR2 YFSETQ. This CDR3 region has 12 residues. Between the trimmed V and J ends, which lost 4 bases and 3 bases, there was a span of 7 bases. The CDR3 spells CASSREYTEAFF. CDR3 bases: TGCGCCAGCAGCCGAGAATACACTGAAGCTTTCTTT.

The table lists this clone with a few counts. V and J are TRBV27 and TRBJ1-6; D call uncertain. V was cut by 7 bases and J by 8 bases, with 15 bases left in between. Germline V CDR1 and CDR2: MNHEY, SMNVEV (reference sequence). The CDR3 spans 14 residues. DNA for the CDR3: TGTGCCAGCAAGGAGGCCGCAATGTATTCACCCCTCCACTTT. The encoded protein is CASKEAAMYSPLHF.

This clone was found a few times. The chain has TRBV28 and TRBJ1-2; 9 bases map to TRBD1. Germline V gives CDR1 MDHEN, CDR2 SYDVKM. V was clipped by 5 bases and J by 6 bases; unmatched bases: 7. CDR3 length: 14 residues. CDR3: CASSRGQGLNGYTF. The CDR3 DNA reads TGTGCCAGCAGTCGGGGACAGGGTCTGAATGGCTACACCTTC.

This sequence joins TRBV9 and TRBJ2-7; D might be TRBD1 (6 bases). Germline V gene data show CDR1 as SGDLS and CDR2 as YYNGEE. V was trimmed by 3 bases and J by 0 bases, leaving 22 bases between them. The CDR3 runs to 18 residues. The CDR3 spells CASSDPRVGGGHSYEQYF. The CDR3 region has the DNA TGTGCCAGCAGCGATCCGAGGGTCGGTGGGGGCCACTCCTACGAGCAGTACTTC.

This sequence joins TRBV3-1 (or the pseudogene TRBV3-2) and TRBJ1-1, with TRBD1 matching 9 bases. The CDR3 is made up of 14 amino acids. Germline V gives CDR1 LGHDT, CDR2 YNNKEL (reference sequence). With 4 bases clipped from V and 5 bases from J, the junction kept 5 bases outside the gene matches. This chain's CDR3 is CASSRNRGLTEAFF. CDR3 in DNA: TGTGCCAGCAGCCGAAACAGGGGGCTAACTGAAGCTTTCTTT.

A note on this clone: Other DNA sequences from this sample encode an identical CDR3 as well. The rearrangement joins TRBV5-1 to TRBJ2-1; a weak D match, TRBD1 (6 bases). V shed 2 bases and J shed 9 bases, with 9 bases lying between them. The CDR3 is 12 residues long. Germline V gene sequence: CDR1 SGHRS, CDR2 YFSETQ. The CDR3 region is CASSFPGAEQFF. CDR3 DNA sequence: TGCGCCAGCAGCTTCCCAGGGGCTGAGCAGTTCTTC.

This clone was counted only a few times. This chain joins TRBV2 and TRBJ2-7; 9 positions agree with TRBD1. V gave up 0 bases and J gave up 7 bases; unmatched junction bases: 13. Germline V gives CDR1 SNHLY, CDR2 FYNNEI. The CDR3 contains 17 residues. The CDR3 coding sequence is TGTGCCAGCAGTGAAGCGTTGTTTACTAGGGACAGGGTGGAGCAGTACTTC. Translating it yields CASSEALFTRDRVEQYF.

The CDR3 DNA follows: TGTGCCAGCAGCGTAAGGGTAGCGGGCCACAATGAGCAGTTCTTC. Residues: CASSVRVAGHNEQFF. The gene calls are TRBV9 and TRBJ2-1; TRBD2 aligns across 7 bases. Looked up from germline, CDR1 is SGDLS and CDR2 is YYNGEE. V shed 1 base and J 5 bases; nucleotides not matched to a gene: 6. The CDR3 is made up of 15 amino acids.

J is TRBJ2-1 and V is TRBV5-4; 12 bases match TRBD2. The CDR3 extends over 15 amino acids. In germline, CDR1 is SGHNT, CDR2 YYREEE (reference sequence). J was trimmed by 5 bases and V by 5 bases; bases with no gene match: 5. CDR3 DNA: TGTGCCAGCAGACTGGGACTAGCGGGCAACAATGAGCAGTTCTTC. It is translated as CASRLGLAGNNEQFF. The full variable domain, its missing parts supplied by reference TRBV5-4 and TRBJ2-1, is ETGVTQSPTHLIKTRGQQVTLRCSSQSGHNTVSWYQQALGQGPQFIFQYYREEENGRGNFPPRFSGLQFPNYSSELNVNALELDDSALYLCASRLGLAGNNEQFFGPGTRLTVL.

The sample holds one count of this clone. The CDR3 coding sequence is TGTGCCAGCAGTGTCGGTTCACCCCTCCACTTT. It translates to CASSVGSPLHF. The rearrangement links TRBV28 to TRBJ1-6; no firm D call. V shed 5 bases and J shed 9 bases, with 5 bases lying between them. CDR1 MDHEN and CDR2 SYDVKM come from the germline V gene. The CDR3 spans 11 residues.

The V call is TRBV7-2, the J call TRBJ2-2; D possibly corresponds to TRBD1 (6 bases). Trimming pared 0 bases from V and 4 bases from J, leaving 9 bases between. The CDR3 sequence is 15 residues long. In germline, CDR1 is SGHTA, CDR2 FQGNSA. The CDR3 DNA follows: TGTGCCAGCAGCTTAGCGGGCAGGGGCACCGGGGAGCTGTTTTTT. Residues: CASSLAGRGTGELFF. Full variable domain (rest looked up from reference TRBV7-2 and TRBJ2-2): GAGVSQSPSNKVTEKGKDVELRCDPISGHTALYWYRQSLGQGLEFLIYFQGNSAPDKSGLPSDRFSAERTGGSVSTLTIQRTQQEDSAVYLCASSLAGRGTGELFFGEGSRLTVL.

V is TRBV6-5 and J is TRBJ1-5, with 8 bases fitting TRBD1. This CDR3 spans 15 amino acids. CDR1 and CDR2 (germline): MNHEY, SVGAGI. Trimming took 6 bases from V and 2 from J; bases not matched to a gene: 6. CDR3 region: CASRSTGVRNQPQHF. DNA of the CDR3: TGTGCCAGCAGGTCGACAGGGGTCCGCAATCAGCCCCAGCATTTT.

This chain joins TRBV14 and TRBJ2-5, with 8 nucleotides matching TRBD2. CDR3 size: 15 residues. The J segment lost 3 bases and the V segment lost 3 bases, leaving 6 bases of the junction unmatched. Germline assignment: CDR1 SGHDN and CDR2 FVKESK. This CDR3 is CASSHPSGLKETQYF. CDR3 sequence (DNA): TGTGCCAGCAGCCATCCTAGCGGGTTGAAAGAGACCCAGTACTTC.